This T cell receptor beta chain derives from a study of early T cells in non-severe SARS-CoV-2 infection. In germline, CDR1 is MNHEY, CDR2 SMNVEV (reference sequence). V was pared by 3 bases and J by 5 bases, with 18 bases of the junction left unmatched. This CDR3 has 20 amino acids. The study's findings and limits: VDJdb matches were skewed toward anti-spike CD8 T cell responses.

A word on this clonotype: Its matching antigen is unknown.

Individual cDNA molecules received unique molecular identifiers during library preparation. One entry per CDR3 protein, called by TCRdb with MiXCR from the 5' RACE reads. The table shows 60,000 to 75,000 distinct CDR3 sequences, with about 10% occurring only once. The chain carries TRBV27 and TRBJ2-1, with 11 positions matching TRBD2. This material consisted of whole blood, taken at baseline. This receptor was identified in an adult who was a healthcare worker with PCR-confirmed SARS-CoV-2 infection or an uninfected control (not recorded which). Here the CDR3 reads CASSFRGGQLLAGGNNEQFF. In nucleotides, the CDR3 is TGTGCCAGCAGTTTCCGCGGCGGCCAACTGCTAGCGGGGGGAAACAATGAGCAGTTCTTC.